This T cell receptor beta chain was sequenced in a study of T cells of healthy individuals. This clonotype was counted a few times. The CDR3 extends over 12 amino acids. Germline lookup yields CDR1 MNHEY and CDR2 SVGEGT. V lost 2 bases and J lost 3, with 5 bases in between. TCRdb re-derived calls from the 5' RACE reads in MiXCR, one entry per CDR3 protein. The sample has 45,000 to 60,000 distinct CDR3 sequences; approximately 14% are singletons. This clonotype was sampled from a human donor in good health. J is TRBJ2-7 and V is TRBV6-2 or TRBV6-3, with D unresolved. The CDR3 spells CASSYDFYEQYF. CDR3 DNA sequence: TGTGCCAGCAGTTACGACTTCTACGAGCAGTACTTC.